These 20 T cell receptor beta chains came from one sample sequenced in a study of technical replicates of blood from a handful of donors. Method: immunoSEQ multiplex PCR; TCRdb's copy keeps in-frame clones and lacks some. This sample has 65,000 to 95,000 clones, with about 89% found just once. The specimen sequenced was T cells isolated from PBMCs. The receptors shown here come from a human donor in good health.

The DNA of the CDR3 is TGTGCCAGCAGCTTGGGGAGTGCGCGGGAAGATACGCAGTATTTT. Translation gives CASSLGSAREDTQYF. The rearrangement links TRBV5-6 to TRBJ2-3; D is possibly TRBD2 (6 bases). This CDR3 comprises 15 residues. V lost 0 bases and J 5 bases, leaving 13 bases between the germline ends. The germline gives CDR1 SGHDT, CDR2 YYEEEE.

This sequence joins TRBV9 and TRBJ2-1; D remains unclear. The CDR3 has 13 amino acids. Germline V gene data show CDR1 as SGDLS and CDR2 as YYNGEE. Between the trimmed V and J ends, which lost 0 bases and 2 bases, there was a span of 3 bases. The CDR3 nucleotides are TGTGCCAGCAGCGTAGAGCCCTACAATGAGCAGTTCTTC. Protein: CASSVEPYNEQFF.

The CDR3 nucleotides read TGTGCCAGCACCCCAGGGGCTAGTGTGCCTGAAGCTTTCTTT. Protein product: CASTPGASVPEAFF. This chain links TRBV2 with TRBJ1-1, with D possibly being TRBD1 (6 bases). The CDR3 consists of 14 residues. CDR1 and CDR2 (germline): SNHLY, FYNNEI. Trimming pared 7 bases from V and 6 bases from J, leaving 18 bases between.

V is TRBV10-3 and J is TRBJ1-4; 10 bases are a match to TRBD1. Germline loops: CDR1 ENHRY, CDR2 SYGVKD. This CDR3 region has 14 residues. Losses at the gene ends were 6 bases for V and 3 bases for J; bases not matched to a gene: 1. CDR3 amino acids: CAIRGQGANEKLFF. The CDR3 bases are TGTGCCATCAGAGGACAGGGGGCTAATGAAAAACTGTTTTTT.

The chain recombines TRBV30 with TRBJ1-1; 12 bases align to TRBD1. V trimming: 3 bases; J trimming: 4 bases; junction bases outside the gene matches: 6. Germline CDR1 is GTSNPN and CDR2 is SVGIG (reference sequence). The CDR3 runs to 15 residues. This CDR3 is CAWSSGTGGVTEAFF. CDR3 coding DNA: TGTGCCTGGAGCTCCGGGACAGGGGGCGTCACTGAAGCTTTCTTT.

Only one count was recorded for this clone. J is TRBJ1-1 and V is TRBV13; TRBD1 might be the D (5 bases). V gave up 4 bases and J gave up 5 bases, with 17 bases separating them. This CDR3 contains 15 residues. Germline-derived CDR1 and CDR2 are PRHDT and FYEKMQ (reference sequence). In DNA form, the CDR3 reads TGTGCCAGCAGCTCGGGGCGTTGGGGAGGGACTGAAGCTTTCTTT. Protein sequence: CASSSGRWGGTEAFF.

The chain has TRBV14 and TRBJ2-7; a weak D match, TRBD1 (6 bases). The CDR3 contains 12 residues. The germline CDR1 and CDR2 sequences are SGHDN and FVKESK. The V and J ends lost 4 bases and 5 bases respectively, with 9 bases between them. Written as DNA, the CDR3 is TGTGCCAGCAGCCTTACAGGGAACGAGCAGTACTTC. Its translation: CASSLTGNEQYF.

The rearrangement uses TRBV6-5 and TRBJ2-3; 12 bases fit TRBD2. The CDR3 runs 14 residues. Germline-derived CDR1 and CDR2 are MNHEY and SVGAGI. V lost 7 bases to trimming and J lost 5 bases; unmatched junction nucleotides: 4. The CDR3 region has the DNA TGTGCCAGCAAGGCACTAGCGGGAGGAGATACGCAGTATTTT. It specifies CASKALAGGDTQYF.

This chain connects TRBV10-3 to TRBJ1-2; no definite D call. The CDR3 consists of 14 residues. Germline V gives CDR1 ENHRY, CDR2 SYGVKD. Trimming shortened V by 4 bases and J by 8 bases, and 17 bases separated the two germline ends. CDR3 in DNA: TGTGCCATCAGTGTCAGCTACTATACGACGGGCTACACCTTC. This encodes CAISVSYYTTGYTF.

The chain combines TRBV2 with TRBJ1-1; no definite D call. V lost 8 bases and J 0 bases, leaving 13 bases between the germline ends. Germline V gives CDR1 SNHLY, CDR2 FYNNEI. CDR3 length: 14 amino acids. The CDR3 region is CASDPPEMNTEAFF. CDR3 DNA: TGTGCCAGCGACCCACCGGAGATGAACACTGAAGCTTTCTTT.

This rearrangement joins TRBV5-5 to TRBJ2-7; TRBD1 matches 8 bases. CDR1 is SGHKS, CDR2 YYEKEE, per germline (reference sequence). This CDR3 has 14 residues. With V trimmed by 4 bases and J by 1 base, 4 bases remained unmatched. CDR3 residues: CASSVGQDSYEQYF. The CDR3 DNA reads TGTGCCAGCAGCGTGGGACAGGATTCCTACGAGCAGTACTTC.

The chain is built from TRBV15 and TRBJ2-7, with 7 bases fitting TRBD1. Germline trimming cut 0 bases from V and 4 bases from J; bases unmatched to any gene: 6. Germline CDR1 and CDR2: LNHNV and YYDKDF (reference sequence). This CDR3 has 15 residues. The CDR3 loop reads CATSRDRNRGYEQYF. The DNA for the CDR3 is TGTGCCACCAGCAGAGATAGGAACAGGGGTTACGAGCAGTACTTC.

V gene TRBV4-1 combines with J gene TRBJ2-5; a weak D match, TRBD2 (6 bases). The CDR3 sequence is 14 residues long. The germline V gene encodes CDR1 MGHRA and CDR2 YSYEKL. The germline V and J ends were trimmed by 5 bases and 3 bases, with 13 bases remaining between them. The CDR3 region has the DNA TGCGCCAGCAGCAGCATGGGGGGTGAAGAGACCCAGTACTTC. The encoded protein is CASSSMGGEETQYF.

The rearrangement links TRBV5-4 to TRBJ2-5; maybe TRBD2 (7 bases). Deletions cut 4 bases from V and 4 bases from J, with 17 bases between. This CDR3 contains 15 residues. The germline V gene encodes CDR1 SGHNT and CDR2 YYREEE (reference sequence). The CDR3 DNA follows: TGTGCCAGCAGCCTCCCGGGGGGCGGGTCAGAGACCCAGTACTTC. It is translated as CASSLPGGGSETQYF.

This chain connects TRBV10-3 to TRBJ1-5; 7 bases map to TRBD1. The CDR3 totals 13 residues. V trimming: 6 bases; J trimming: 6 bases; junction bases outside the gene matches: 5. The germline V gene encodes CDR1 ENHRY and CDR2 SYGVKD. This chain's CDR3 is CAIRRQGGQPQHF. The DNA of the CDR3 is TGTGCCATCAGGAGACAGGGCGGTCAGCCCCAGCATTTT.

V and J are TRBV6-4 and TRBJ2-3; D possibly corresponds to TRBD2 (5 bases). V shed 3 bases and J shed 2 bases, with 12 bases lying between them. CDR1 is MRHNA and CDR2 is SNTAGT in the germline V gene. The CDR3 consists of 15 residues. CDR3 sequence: CASSESRRATDTQYF. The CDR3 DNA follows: TGTGCCAGCAGTGAATCCAGGCGGGCCACAGATACGCAGTATTTT.

The CDR3 reads CASSSSQSGELFF. CDR3 bases: TGTGCCAGCAGTAGTAGTCAATCCGGGGAGCTGTTTTTT. This chain links TRBV6-1 with TRBJ2-2; D ambiguous. Per the germline V gene, CDR1 is MNHNS and CDR2 is SASEGT. This CDR3 comprises 13 residues. The V end was cut by 5 bases, the J end by 6 bases, with 10 bases between.

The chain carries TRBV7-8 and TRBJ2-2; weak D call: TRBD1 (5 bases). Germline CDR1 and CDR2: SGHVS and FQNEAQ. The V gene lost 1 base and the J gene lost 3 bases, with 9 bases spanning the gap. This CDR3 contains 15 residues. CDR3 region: CASSLGLGHTGELFF. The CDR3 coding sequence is TGTGCCAGCAGCTTAGGACTGGGGCACACCGGGGAGCTGTTTTTT.

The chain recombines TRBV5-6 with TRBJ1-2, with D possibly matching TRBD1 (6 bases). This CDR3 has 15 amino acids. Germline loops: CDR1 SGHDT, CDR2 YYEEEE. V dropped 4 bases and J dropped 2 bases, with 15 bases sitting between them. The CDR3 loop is CASSTYRVLNYGYTF. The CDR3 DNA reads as TGTGCCAGCAGCACGTACAGGGTCCTAAACTATGGCTACACCTTC.

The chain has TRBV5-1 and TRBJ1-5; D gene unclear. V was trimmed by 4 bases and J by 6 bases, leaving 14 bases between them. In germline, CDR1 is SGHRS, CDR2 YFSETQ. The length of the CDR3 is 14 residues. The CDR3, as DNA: TGCGCCAGCAGCCCCGACGGGGATATTCAGCCCCAGCATTTT. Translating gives CASSPDGDIQPQHF. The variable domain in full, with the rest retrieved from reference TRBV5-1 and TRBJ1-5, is KAGVTQTPRYLIKTRGQQVTLSCSPISGHRSVSWYQQTPGQGLQFLFEYFSETQRNKGNFPGRFSGRQFSNSRSEMNVSTLELGDSALYLCASSPDGDIQPQHFGDGTRLSIL.